This T cell receptor beta chain was identified during a study of T cell responses to AZD1222 COVID-19 vaccine. TCRdb's table, derived via immunoSEQ multiplex PCR, lists solely in-frame clones and lacks some. Here the sample spans roughly 120,000 clones, roughly 89% being singletons. V gave up 0 bases and J gave up 2 bases, with 7 bases separating them. The germline CDR1 and CDR2 sequences are SGHAT and FQNNGV. The CDR3 has 14 residues. The material sequenced was peripheral blood, taken on day 0 of AZD1222 vaccination. The clonotype originates from an adult in good health. The chain carries TRBV11-2 and TRBJ2-5, with D hard to call. Here the CDR3 DNA reads TGTGCCAGCAGCTTAGAGGCGGTTCAAGAGACCCAGTACTTC. Amino acids: CASSLEAVQETQYF.